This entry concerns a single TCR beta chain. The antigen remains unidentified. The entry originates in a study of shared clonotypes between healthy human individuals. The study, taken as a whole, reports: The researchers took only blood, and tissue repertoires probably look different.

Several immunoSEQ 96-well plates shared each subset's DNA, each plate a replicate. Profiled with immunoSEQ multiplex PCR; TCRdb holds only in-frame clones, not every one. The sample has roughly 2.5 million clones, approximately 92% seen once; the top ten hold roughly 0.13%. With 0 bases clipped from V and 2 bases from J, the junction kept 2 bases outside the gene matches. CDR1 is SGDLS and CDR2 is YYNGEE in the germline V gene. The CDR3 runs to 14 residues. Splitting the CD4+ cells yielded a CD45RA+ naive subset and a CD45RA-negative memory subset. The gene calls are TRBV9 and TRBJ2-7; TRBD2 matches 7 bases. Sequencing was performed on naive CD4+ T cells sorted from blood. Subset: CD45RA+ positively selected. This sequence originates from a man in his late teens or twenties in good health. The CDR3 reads CASSVAGGTYEQYF. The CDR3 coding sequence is TGTGCCAGCAGCGTAGCGGGGGGTACCTACGAGCAGTACTTC.